This TCR beta chain came from a study of blood T cell repertoires in COVID-19. Across the study: Spain, Italy and the United States supplied samples that represented acute and convalescent COVID-19.

Here immunoSEQ multiplex PCR was the method, and the copy in TCRdb shows in-frame clones only, minus some. Found here are about 140,000 clones, 65% to 85% of them singletons; the top ten hold approximately 9%. The source is a man under 40 with COVID-19, enrolled during active disease. The sample comprised peripheral blood.

The CDR3 region has the DNA TGTGCCAGCAGGGACACCAGGAACACCGGGGAGCTGTTTTTT. Translation gives CASRDTRNTGELFF. The chain is built from TRBV2 and TRBJ2-2; a weak D match, TRBD1 (5 bases). Trimming took 6 bases from V and 1 from J, leaving 9 bases between them. The CDR3 length is 14 residues. CDR1 and CDR2 (germline): SNHLY, FYNNEI.